Following are 10 T cell receptor beta chains from one sample sequenced in a study of post-analysis software for immune sequencing data. Built from TCR beta cDNA, the libraries had unique molecular identifiers in them. TCRdb independently ran MiXCR on the PCR reads; one entry per CDR3 protein. Altogether 820,000 or so distinct CDR3 sequences are present, around 50% being singletons, with the ten largest covering about 4.8%. The study's findings and limits: TRBV segments more frequent in patients than in controls numbered five and included TRBV5-6, TRBV5-1 and TRBV20-1.

Their specific antigens are unknown. Sequencing was performed on blood. The receptor source for this set is a girl between 10 and 17 years old with multiple sclerosis.

This clonotype was observed many times. The chain recombines TRBV29-1 with TRBJ2-1, with 12 bases lining up with TRBD2. V gave up 5 bases and J gave up 5 bases; unmatched junction bases: 4. The CDR3 runs 14 residues. CDR1 is SQVTM, CDR2 ANQGSEA, per germline. The CDR3 DNA is TGCAGCGTTCGGACTAGCGGGGTTCACAATGAGCAGTTCTTC. Its translation: CSVRTSGVHNEQFF.

The chain recombines TRBV5-6 with TRBJ2-7; a weak D match, TRBD1 (6 bases). V shed 4 bases and J shed 1 base, with 12 bases lying between them. The CDR3 loop spans 14 amino acids. Germline CDR1 SGHDT, CDR2 YYEEEE. CDR3 bases: TGTGCCAGCAGCGTCGACAGGTCTTCCTACGAGCAGTACTTC. It codes for CASSVDRSSYEQYF.

The rearrangement uses TRBV6-1 and TRBJ1-2; weak D call: TRBD1 (6 bases). CDR3 size: 16 residues. V shed 5 bases and J shed 0 bases, with 16 bases lying between them. Germline V gives CDR1 MNHNS, CDR2 SASEGT. The CDR3 nucleotides are TGTGCCAGCAGTCCACACCGGACAGAACCTAACTATGGCTACACCTTC. This translates into CASSPHRTEPNYGYTF.

This sequence joins TRBV7-2 and TRBJ2-5; TRBD1 aligns across 11 bases. The DNA end is a closer match to TRBJ2-7, so the J assignment may be wrong. CDR1 SGHTA and CDR2 FQGNSA come from the germline V gene. The CDR3 is 18 residues long. The CDR3 protein is CASSLARGQGGPLGEQYF. The CDR3 bases are TGTGCCAGCAGCTTAGCGAGGGGACAGGGGGGTCCGCTTGGCGAGCAGTACTTC.

The V and J genes are TRBV12-3 or TRBV12-4 and TRBJ2-1; either TRBD1 or TRBD2 may fit D (7 bases each). The CDR3 is 15 residues long. Trimming shortened V by 6 bases and J by 2 bases, and 14 bases separated the two germline ends. CDR3 nucleotides: TGTGCCAGCAGGAGGGGGCTAGCGGCCTACAATGAGCAGTTCTTC. It is translated as CASRRGLAAYNEQFF.

This sequence joins TRBV27 and TRBJ2-1; 7 bases line up with TRBD1. Germline lookup yields CDR1 MNHEY and CDR2 SMNVEV (reference sequence). J lost 2 bases, V lost 4 bases, and 14 bases had no gene match. CDR3 length equals 18 residues. The CDR3 loop reads CASSYKRPWGQPYNEQFF. CDR3 nucleotides: TGTGCCAGCAGTTATAAAAGGCCCTGGGGACAGCCCTACAATGAGCAGTTCTTC.

The V gene is TRBV6-6, the J gene TRBJ2-5; 8 nucleotides line up with TRBD2. In germline, CDR1 is MNHNY, CDR2 SVGAGI (reference sequence). The V segment lost 8 bases and the J segment 3 bases; nucleotides outside the gene matches: 11. This CDR3 has 15 amino acids. CDR3 sequence (DNA): TGTGCCAGCTCCCCCCGACTAGCGCGAAAAGAGACCCAGTACTTC. Protein sequence: CASSPRLARKETQYF.

This clonotype has only one observation. The rearrangement links TRBV27 to TRBJ2-3, with D possibly being TRBD1 or TRBD2 (5 bases each). This CDR3 has 15 residues. The germline V gene encodes CDR1 MNHEY and CDR2 SMNVEV (reference sequence). Trimming took 0 bases from V and 4 from J, leaving 11 bases between them. The CDR3 protein is CASSLSLGVSDTQYF. DNA for the CDR3: TGTGCCAGCAGTTTATCGTTGGGGGTCTCAGATACGCAGTATTTT.

Notes on this clonotype: The germline gene is not matched at one end of the junction; a read error may be the cause. The chain has TRBV5-1 and TRBJ2-1; 10 nucleotides agree with TRBD2. The CDR3 covers 16 residues. The germline gives CDR1 SGHRS, CDR2 YFSETQ. The CDR3 DNA sequence: TGTGCCAGCAGCTTGGCCCCTAGCGGGGGATACAATGAGCAGTTCTTC. Translating it yields CASSLAPSGGYNEQFF.

This chain links TRBV5-1 with TRBJ2-5; 10 bases line up with TRBD1. The J call may be incorrect, as the DNA end agrees better with TRBJ2-7. Germline CDR1 is SGHRS and CDR2 is YFSETQ. The CDR3 extends over 14 amino acids. The CDR3: CASSGRQGANEQYF. CDR3 in DNA: TGCGCCAGCAGCGGCAGACAGGGGGCGAACGAGCAGTACTTC.